This TCR beta chain came from a study of neurological immune-mediated disorders. This clonotype was counted ten times or more. Its antigen is undetermined. A junction end diverges from the germline sequence, so it may reflect a read error. CDR3 length equals 16 residues. Germline CDR1 SGHDT, CDR2 YYEEEE. The study's findings and limits: Whereas HTLV-1-associated myelopathy showed the most TCR clonal expansion, multiple sclerosis showed the least, with levels below those of healthy controls.

Synthesis of cDNA used 5'RACE (with 10-nucleotide random UMIs). In TCRdb, the 5' RACE reads were re-called with MiXCR into one record per CDR3 protein. The data show roughly 70,000 distinct CDR3 sequences, roughly 3.6% seen once. Material: PBMCs. The chain combines TRBV5-6 with TRBJ1-1, with D perhaps matching TRBD1 (6 bases). This TCR came from a man aged 25-45 years with multiple sclerosis. The CDR3 region is CASRLGPTGPNTEAFF. Here the CDR3 DNA reads TGTGCCAGCAGGTTGGGTCCGACAGGTCCAAACACTGAAGCTTTCTTT.